Only a few counts were recorded for the clone carrying this TCR beta chain. Antigen: not known. Germline V lookup: CDR1 MNHNY, CDR2 SVGAGI (reference sequence). Trimming left V 6 bases short and J 4 bases short, with 6 bases between. The CDR3 sequence is 11 residues long. This PCR relied on a set of 60 Vbeta primers and 13 Jbeta primers. Data came from immunoSEQ multiplex PCR; TCRdb stores just in-frame clones and leaves some out. Of over 100,000 clones in the sample, about 60% were seen once. The entry originates in a study of cytomegalovirus exposure and HLA in healthy donors. General study findings and limits: There were several of the most significant clusters that appeared linked to common viral pathogens in a later analysis. Earlier analysis looked at TCR beta V segments, and most were productive about 90% or about 30% of the time.

In nominal health when sampled, donors likely had unrecorded immune exposures nonetheless. The TCR comes from a woman aged 30 to 39 in good health and CMV-seronegative. The sequenced sample consisted of PBMCs. The rearrangement joins TRBV6-6 to TRBJ1-2; D is undetermined. CDR3 sequence: CASRKSYGYTF. CDR3 in DNA: TGTGCCAGCAGGAAGAGCTATGGCTACACCTTC.